This entry is about one TCR beta chain. The germline gives CDR1 SGHTA, CDR2 FQGNSA. V lost 5 bases and J lost 6; bases outside the gene matches: 6. CDR3 size: 14 residues. Libraries were prepared by immunoSEQ multiplex PCR; TCRdb keeps only in-frame clonotypes and omits some of them. Of about 60,000 clones in the sample, 90% to 95% were seen once. The sample is drawn from a study of T cell changes during pregnancy in multiple sclerosis. The sequence was collected from a female donor with multiple sclerosis, enrolled in a pregnancy study. Material: peripheral blood, obtained in the first trimester of pregnancy. The chain combines TRBV7-2 with TRBJ1-2; TRBD1 agrees at 10 bases. The CDR3 nucleotides are TGTGCCAGCAGCAACGGACAGGGGGTGAATGGCTACACCTTC. Amino acid sequence: CASSNGQGVNGYTF.